The entry below gives a single T cell receptor beta chain sequence along with its context. The entry originates in a study of blood T cell repertoires in COVID-19. Whole-study context: PBMCs, B-cell-depleted T cells, or T cells provided the cDNA or gDNA that made up the material.

Per the germline V gene, CDR1 is MGHRA and CDR2 is YSYEKL. This CDR3 contains 14 residues. Trimming pared 3 bases from V and 5 bases from J, leaving 14 bases between. In the original workflow: Estimation of nucleated cell counts relied on the amplification of reference gene primers. TCRdb keeps only in-frame clones here, not all; method: immunoSEQ multiplex PCR. The D gene and trimming were derived from the DNA, and the V and J assignments and clone size from that table. The repertoire includes over 250,000 clones, 80% to 90% of them detected once, and 11% sits in the top ten. The clonotype comes from a woman aged 70 to 79 with acute or convalescent COVID-19. V is TRBV4-1 and J is TRBJ2-7; D is undetermined. The sequenced material came from peripheral blood. As DNA, the CDR3 is TGCGCCAGCAGCCAGTATCCAGAGGCCCACGAGCAGTACTTC. Its protein is CASSQYPEAHEQYF.